One sample yielded the 13 T cell receptor beta chains listed below, sequenced in a study of T cell responses to AZD1222 COVID-19 vaccine. The repertoire was sequenced with immunoSEQ multiplex PCR; TCRdb's copy has only in-frame clones and lacks some. The table lists 150,000 to 170,000 clones, 90% of them singletons. This specimen consisted of peripheral blood, obtained on day 0 of AZD1222 vaccination. The receptors stem from an adult in good health.

The chain's CDR3 is CASSLGVDTQYF. The CDR3 nucleotides are TGTGCCAGCAGTTTAGGGGTAGATACGCAGTATTTT. V usage is TRBV27 and J usage is TRBJ2-3; D ambiguous. Germline CDR1 MNHEY, CDR2 SMNVEV (reference sequence). This CDR3 is 12 amino acids long. The V end lost 2 bases, the J end lost 5 bases, and 5 bases lay between the germline ends.

Of note for this clone: A junction boundary mismatches the germline segment, possibly from a read error. The V and J genes are TRBV13 and TRBJ2-7, with TRBD2 as a possible D gene (6 bases). The germline V gene encodes CDR1 PRHDT and CDR2 FYEKMQ (reference sequence). There are 13 residues in the CDR3. In DNA, the CDR3 is TGTGCCAGCAGCCTAGGAGGGATCTACGAGCAGTACTTC. Amino acid sequence: CASSLGGIYEQYF.

This clone has only a few counts. The gene calls are TRBV28 and TRBJ1-1; TRBD1 matches 7 bases. Trimming removed 5 bases from V and 0 bases from J; junction bases left unmatched: 6. CDR1 and CDR2 (germline): MDHEN, SYDVKM. The CDR3 is 15 amino acids. CDR3 residues: CASSPPQGMNTEAFF. Here the CDR3 DNA reads TGTGCCAGCAGTCCTCCACAGGGGATGAACACTGAAGCTTTCTTT.

This chain links TRBV7-2 with TRBJ2-5; a weak D match, TRBD2 (5 bases). The germline V gene encodes CDR1 SGHTA and CDR2 FQGNSA. V lost 5 bases and J 2 bases, leaving 9 bases between the germline ends. There are 13 residues in the CDR3. DNA for the CDR3: TGTGCCAGCAGCAAGGACTGGCAAGAGACCCAGTACTTC. Amino acids: CASSKDWQETQYF.

The CDR3 loop reads CASSKEGPPTEAFF. The CDR3 DNA reads TGTGCCAGCAGCAAAGAGGGCCCACCCACTGAAGCTTTCTTT. The chain uses TRBV21-1 and TRBJ1-1. TRBV21-1 is noted as a pseudogene. The CDR3 contains 14 residues.

The V gene is TRBV20-1, the J gene TRBJ2-1; D could derive from TRBD1 or TRBD2 (5 bases each). CDR1 and CDR2 (germline): DFQATT, SNEGSKA (reference sequence). V was shortened by 7 bases and J by 4 bases, with 14 bases between the two germline ends. This CDR3 region has 13 residues. The chain's CDR3 is CSVSGGTYNEQFF. For the CDR3, the DNA is TGCAGTGTTAGTGGGGGAACGTACAATGAGCAGTTCTTC.

V and J are TRBV30 and TRBJ1-2; D is unclear. V gave up 3 bases and J gave up 4 bases, with 9 bases separating them. CDR3 length: 12 amino acids. Germline V CDR1 and CDR2: GTSNPN, SVGIG (reference sequence). CDR3 sequence (DNA): TGTGCCTGGAGGGAACAGAGCTATGGCTACACCTTC. This codes for CAWREQSYGYTF.

This clone was observed once. The chain couples TRBV15 to TRBJ2-2; D might be TRBD2 (5 bases). This CDR3 contains 16 residues. Germline V lookup: CDR1 LNHNV, CDR2 YYDKDF (reference sequence). Between the trimmed V and J ends, which lost 6 bases and 4 bases, there was a span of 18 bases. The CDR3, as DNA: TGTGCCACCAGGGGAGCGTTGTTGAGGTCCACCGGGGAGCTGTTTTTT. Amino acid sequence: CATRGALLRSTGELFF.

The rearrangement joins TRBV5-1 to TRBJ2-7, with D unresolved. V lost 1 base to trimming and J lost 2 bases, with 4 bases between them. Germline V gene data show CDR1 as SGHRS and CDR2 as YFSETQ. The CDR3 consists of 12 residues. The CDR3 loop reads CASSLSTYEQYF. DNA for the CDR3: TGCGCCAGCAGCTTGAGCACCTACGAGCAGTACTTC. Full variable domain (outside the CDR3, taken from reference TRBV5-1 and TRBJ2-7): KAGVTQTPRYLIKTRGQQVTLSCSPISGHRSVSWYQQTPGQGLQFLFEYFSETQRNKGNFPGRFSGRQFSNSRSEMNVSTLELGDSALYLCASSLSTYEQYFGPGTRLTVT.

The J gene is TRBJ2-5, the V gene TRBV7-2; 14 bases map to TRBD2. The CDR3 is 15 amino acids. CDR1 is SGHTA and CDR2 is FQGNSA in the germline V gene. V trimming: 5 bases; J trimming: 4 bases; junction bases outside the gene matches: 3. The CDR3 region is CASSLTSGRAETQYF. DNA of the CDR3: TGTGCCAGCAGCCTGACTAGCGGGAGGGCAGAGACCCAGTACTTC.

This chain joins TRBV7-3 and TRBJ2-1, with D perhaps TRBD1 (6 bases). Germline loops: CDR1 SGHTA, CDR2 FQGTGA. The CDR3 is 16 residues long. V shed 0 bases and J shed 0 bases, with 9 bases lying between them. As DNA, the CDR3 is TGTGCCAGCAGCTTAACTCGGACAGCCTCCTACAATGAGCAGTTCTTC. It specifies CASSLTRTASYNEQFF.

This clone has a single count. The sample carries other DNA sequences with the same CDR3. The chain carries TRBV5-1 and TRBJ2-7; 8 bases map to TRBD1. CDR1 and CDR2 (germline): SGHRS, YFSETQ. CDR3 length equals 15 residues. Germline trimming cut 3 bases from V and 7 bases from J; bases unmatched to any gene: 12. The CDR3 region has the DNA TGCGCCAGCAGCTCCACCACAGGGGGGAAATATGAGCAGTACTTC. This codes for CASSSTTGGKYEQYF.

CDR3 bases: TGTGCCAGCTCATTAGGAACCGGGACAGGGAAGCAGCCCCAGCATTTT. It codes for CASSLGTGTGKQPQHF. The gene calls are TRBV18 and TRBJ1-5; 9 positions agree with TRBD1. The CDR3 spans 16 residues. CDR1 KGHSH and CDR2 LQKENI come from the germline V gene. Trimming at V came to 5 bases and at J to 7 bases, leaving 12 bases not matched to a gene.